This T cell receptor (beta chain) emerged from a study of T cell responses to AZD1222 COVID-19 vaccine. Study-level points and caveats: Baseline serostatus was positive in only a handful of AZD1222 recipients. The peak T cell response came first, and repertoires were sampled only after it.

Assay: immunoSEQ multiplex PCR; the TCRdb copy retains only in-frame clones and omits some. The sample lists about 83,000 clones, about 82% occurring once. The CDR3 is 15 residues long. Germline values: CDR1 MNHEY, CDR2 SVGAGI. The ends were cut back, 5 bases at V and 3 bases at J, with 14 bases in the middle. Only a few counts were recorded for this clone. Its antigen is currently unknown. Sequences were derived from peripheral blood, sampled on day 0 of AZD1222 vaccination. The receptor comes from an adult in good health. This chain joins TRBV6-5 and TRBJ1-5; D is perhaps TRBD1 (5 bases). The CDR3 nucleotides are TGTGCCAGCAGTCAACGGTCAGGGCTCAATCAGCCCCAGCATTTT. It is translated as CASSQRSGLNQPQHF.